These T cell receptor beta chains were read from a single sample in a study of T cells in Graves' hyperthyroidism and ophthalmopathy. TCRdb reprocessed the multiplex PCR reads with MiXCR, giving one entry per CDR3 protein. The sample includes around 610,000 distinct CDR3 sequences, approximately 14% of them seen just once. The material sequenced was blood. These receptors originate from a woman aged 35 to 49 with Graves' ophthalmopathy. Both conserved end residues are part of each CDR3. D genes are given only for firm matches. For some rows the clone size is stated as once, few or many, or as a class when expanded; others skip it.

>TRBV28|many|TRBD2|TRBJ2-7
TGTGCCAGCAGTTTGGCGGGGGGCAACGACGAGCAGTACTTC
CASSLAGGNDEQYF
>TRBV5-1|many|TRBD2|TRBJ2-7
TGCGCCAGCAGCTTGACTAGCGGCCAATCCTACGAGCAGTACTTC
CASSLTSGQSYEQYF
>TRBV6-5|many|.|TRBJ2-2
TGTGCCAGCAATATACTAGTGGCGAACACCGGGGAGCTGTTTTTT
CASNILVANTGELFF
>TRBV6-2/TRBV6-3|many|.|TRBJ2-7
TGTGCCAGCAGTACCCCATTCGACGAGCAGTACTTC
CASSTPFDEQYF
>TRBV27|many|.|TRBJ1-1
TGTGCCAGCAGTTTGGGAGTCGCTATGAACACTGAAGCTTTCTTT
CASSLGVAMNTEAFF
>TRBV7-2|few|.|TRBJ2-7
TGTGCCAGCAGCTTTTTGGCGGCGGGAAGATACGAGCAGTACTTC
CASSFLAAGRYEQYF
>TRBV7-2|many|.|TRBJ2-7
TGTGCCAGCAGCCAGACAGCCTACGAGCAGTACTTC
CASSQTAYEQYF
>TRBV29-1|many|TRBD1|TRBJ2-7
TGCAGCGTTTCCAGGGGGCACTACGAGCAGTACTTC
CSVSRGHYEQYF
>TRBV11-2|many|TRBD1|TRBJ1-1
TGTGCCAGCAGAATTAGACAGGGCACTGAAGCTTTCTTT
CASRIRQGTEAFF
>TRBV7-3|.|.|TRBJ2-7
TGTGCCAGCAGCCTTAACGGGCCTAGCGCCTCCTACGAGCAGTACTTC
CASSLNGPSASYEQYF
>TRBV27|many|TRBD2|TRBJ2-7
TGTGCCAGCAGTTTACTAGCGGGGAGCTCCTACGAGCAGTACTTC
CASSLLAGSSYEQYF
>TRBV30|few|TRBD1|TRBJ2-4
TGTGCCTGGAAATGGGGACAGTCGGGAAACATTCAGTACTTC
CAWKWGQSGNIQYF
>TRBV2|many|.|TRBJ2-5
TGTGCCAGCAGTGAGGGCATGCGAGAGACCCAGTACTTC
CASSEGMRETQYF
>TRBV7-8|few|.|TRBJ2-7
TGTGCCAGCAGCTTAGTAGGGGCCTTAGACGAGCAGTACTTC
CASSLVGALDEQYF
>TRBV15|many|.|TRBJ1-2
TGTGCCACCAGCAGAGACCACGTAGCGACGGAAGTTTATGGCTACACCTTC
CATSRDHVATEVYGYTF
>TRBV12-3/TRBV12-4|many|.|TRBJ2-2
TGTGCCAGCAGTTCGACGGGACTTCGGGGAGGGGAGCTGTTTTTT
CASSSTGLRGGELFF
>TRBV7-2|many|TRBD1|TRBJ2-5
TGTGCCAGCAGCCGCCGGGGACAGGCGGGGAAGGAGACCCAGTACTTC
CASSRRGQAGKETQYF
>TRBV6-1|many|TRBD1|TRBJ1-2
TGTGCCAGCAGTCATTCCGGGACAGGGATCTATGGCTACACCTTC
CASSHSGTGIYGYTF
>TRBV28|many|.|TRBJ1-5
TGTGCCAGCAGAAAAACGGGGGGGCCCCAGCATTTT
CASRKTGGPQHF
>TRBV12-3/TRBV12-4|.|TRBD2|TRBJ2-4
TGTGCCATCGCGGGGGGCGGGTCCACTATAGCCAAAAACATTCAGTACTTC
CAIAGGGSTIAKNIQYF
>TRBV27|.|TRBD1|TRBJ1-2
TGTGCCAGCAGTCCCTGGACAGGGCAGGGCTACACCTTC
CASSPWTGQGYTF
>TRBV4-2|many|TRBD1|TRBJ2-5
TGTGCCAGCAGCAACGACAGGGCAGGGCGCTCCCGACAAGAGACCCAGTACTTC
CASSNDRAGRSRQETQYF
>TRBV4-2|few|TRBD2|TRBJ2-2
TGTGCCAGCAGCCAAGAGGGAGCGGGAGTGGAGTTCACCGGGGAGCTGTTTTTT
CASSQEGAGVEFTGELFF
>TRBV6-5|many|.|TRBJ1-5
TGTGCCAGCAGTAGGGGGGCCGGACAGCCCCAGCATTTT
CASSRGAGQPQHF
>TRBV13|.|.|TRBJ1-2
TGTGCCAGCAGCCCTTCGGGGAGGGTCTATGGCTACACCTTC
CASSPSGRVYGYTF
>TRBV28|.|TRBD1|TRBJ1-5
TGTGCCAGCAGCTCTCATCCGGGACAGGGGGCCTTAAATCAGCCCCAGCATTTT
CASSSHPGQGALNQPQHF
>TRBV28|.|.|TRBJ2-5
TGTGCCAGCAGTCCGGGACTGTTCGAAGAGACCCAGTACTTC
CASSPGLFEETQYF
>TRBV28|.|TRBD2|TRBJ2-3
TGTGCCAGCAGTTCCGGGAGGGCAACTAGCACAGATACGCAGTATTTT
CASSSGRATSTDTQYF
>TRBV7-2|many|.|TRBJ1-3
TGTGCCAGCAGCTTAGGACCATTCGGAAACACCATATATTTT
CASSLGPFGNTIYF
>TRBV13|many|.|TRBJ1-5
TGTGCCAGCAGCTTAGGCAGGGCGCCCCAGCATTTT
CASSLGRAPQHF
>TRBV20-1|many|TRBD2|TRBJ2-2
TGCAGTGCTAGAGGGGGTGCGGGGGTGAACACCGGGGAGCTGTTTTTT
CSARGGAGVNTGELFF
>TRBV12-3/TRBV12-4|many|.|TRBJ2-7
TGTGCCAGCACCAGGACAGTTTACGAGCAGTACTTC
CASTRTVYEQYF
>TRBV27|many|.|TRBJ2-7
TGTGCCAGCAGTTTATCGGGCCCTATCTACGAGCAGTACTTC
CASSLSGPIYEQYF
>TRBV4-3|many|.|TRBJ1-3
TGCGCCAGCAGCCATGAGGGACTGGGAAACACCATATATTTT
CASSHEGLGNTIYF
>TRBV20-1|.|.|TRBJ1-2
TGCAGTGCTGTCAGGGATCTCTATGGCTACACCTTC
CSAVRDLYGYTF
>TRBV6-5|many|.|TRBJ1-5
TGTGCCAGCAGACGGACAGCCAATCAGCCCCAGCATTTT
CASRRTANQPQHF
>TRBV9|many|.|TRBJ2-5
TGTGCCAGCAGCGCCTCCCCGGCCGGCGGTCAAGAGACCCAGTACTTC
CASSASPAGGQETQYF
>TRBV27|few|.|TRBJ1-1
TGTGCCAGCAGCCAAGGGCCCCAGGGGGCTTTCTTT
CASSQGPQGAFF
>TRBV7-2|many|.|TRBJ2-5
TGTGCCAGCAGCTCAACTTTAGAGACCCAGTACTTC
CASSSTLETQYF
>TRBV28|many|TRBD1|TRBJ2-7
TGTGCCAGCAGCGACAGGGGGCGGTCCTACGAGCAGTACTTC
CASSDRGRSYEQYF
>TRBV5-1|many|TRBD1|TRBJ1-5
TGCGCCAGCAGCCTCACAGGGGGCAGGGGCAATCAGCCCCAGCATTTT
CASSLTGGRGNQPQHF
>TRBV5-4|.|TRBD1|TRBJ1-4
TGTGCCAGCAGCTCGGACAGGTTCAATGAAAAACTGTTTTTT
CASSSDRFNEKLFF
>TRBV20-1|.|TRBD2|TRBJ2-1
TGCAGTGCTAGAGAGTATCTAGCGGGAGACAATGAGCAGTTCTTC
CSAREYLAGDNEQFF
>TRBV10-3|few|TRBD2|TRBJ2-7
TGTGCCATCAGGCCAGCGGGAATAAGTTCCTACGAGCAGTACTTC
CAIRPAGISSYEQYF
>TRBV6-1|many|.|TRBJ1-5
TGTGCCAGAGAGAGTGGACAGCCTAATCAGCCCCAGCATTTT
CARESGQPNQPQHF
>TRBV12-3/TRBV12-4|many|.|TRBJ1-1
TGTGCCACCCGGACAGCCAACTACACTGAAGCTTTCTTT
CATRTANYTEAFF
>TRBV28|many|.|TRBJ2-7
TGTGCCAGCAGCGTGGGTGCGTGGGAGCAGTACTTC
CASSVGAWEQYF
>TRBV30|many|.|TRBJ2-7
TGTGCCTGGAGTCGCGGAGGGGTTGAGCAGTACTTC
CAWSRGGVEQYF
>TRBV6-4|many|.|TRBJ2-2
TGTGCCACCGCACACGGGGAGCTGTTTTTT
CATAHGELFF
>TRBV27|many|.|TRBJ1-2
TGTGCCAGCAGTCACGGACAGCAAAGAAGGGGCTACACCTTC
CASSHGQQRRGYTF